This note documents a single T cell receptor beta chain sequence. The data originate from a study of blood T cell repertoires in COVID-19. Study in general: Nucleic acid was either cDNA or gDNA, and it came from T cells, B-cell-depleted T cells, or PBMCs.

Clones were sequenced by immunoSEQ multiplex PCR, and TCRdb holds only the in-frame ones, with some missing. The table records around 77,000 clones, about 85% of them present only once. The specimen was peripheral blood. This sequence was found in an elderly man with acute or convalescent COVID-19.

DNA of the CDR3: TGTGCCAGCAGTTCGTCCGGGGGAGGGGAGCAGTACTTC. Translated: CASSSSGGGEQYF. The rearrangement links TRBV3-1 (or the pseudogene TRBV3-2) to TRBJ2-7, with 7 bases lining up with TRBD2. The CDR3 loop spans 13 amino acids. Germline CDR1 and CDR2: LGHDT and YNNKEL (reference sequence). The ends lost 6 bases at V and 7 bases at J; junction bases unmatched: 9.